This TCR beta chain emerged from a study of blood T cell repertoires in COVID-19 (TCRdb year 2020). General notes on the study: Collaborator samples came from the United States, Italy and Spain and covered acute and convalescent phases of COVID-19. The material from the prospective study consisted of cDNA or gDNA derived from T cells, B-cell-depleted T cells, or PBMCs. The dataset comprised deeply sampled blood TCRbeta repertoires from subjects exposed to, actively infected with, or recovered from COVID-19. Where HLA class I and class II types were available, the types were taken from metadata supplied by the sample provider, not from assay-based typing. The samples were drawn from the first 160 participants of the ongoing ImmuneRACE study and from 1,254 subjects provided by 6 global collaborators. The repertoires were made available in a free public database intended to serve as a resource for research on the immune response to SARS-CoV-2. Sample metadata almost always included a de-identified subject ID, COVID-19 status, age in years and sex.

This clone was recorded many times. It lacks a known antigen. No quality values exist for individual bases; no much larger clone is one base distant. Whole blood was collected in K2EDTA tubes by collaborating institutions according to the institutions' own protocols. For TCRbeta analysis, collaborators shipped samples as frozen whole blood, isolated PBMCs, or DNA extracted from either of those sample types. What the authors observed across the whole study: The quantity of clinical and demographic metadata differed by source and by participant and was supplied without curation.

At the junction V is shortened by 1 base and J by 8 bases, with 6 bases in between. CDR1 is given as SGHDT and CDR2 as YYEEEE, both from the germline V gene. There are 12 amino acids in the CDR3, from cysteine to phenylalanine inclusive. Kept here is only the CDR3 DNA, which spans 36 bases and is read in frame from base 1. The immunoSEQ Assay, a bias-controlled multiplex PCR, was used to amplify TCRbeta CDR3 regions from genomic DNA. The published analysis was carried out like this. Nucleated cell counts per sample were estimated from amplification of reference gene primers within the assay. To quantify the absolute abundance of each unique TCRbeta CDR3 rearrangement, sequence reads were collapsed and filtered. For each sample, productive Simpson clonality was calculated as the square root of Simpson's diversity index over productive rearrangements. TCRdb retrieved this table from immuneACCESS and kept in-frame rearrangements only. Not all clones are present; in checked studies, unresolved V genes account for under half, and no reason is known for the remainder. V, J and clone size are those of that table, while D and trimming were read from the DNA. Across this sample there are 150,000 to 200,000 clones, with 85% to 90% seen only once. Clones ranked in the top ten supply approximately 4% of the sample.

The V and J genes are TRBV5-6 and TRBJ2-2; no D gene call is confident. This receptor was obtained from a human donor in a cohort sampled during active COVID-19. Sequences were obtained from peripheral blood. The sequenced DNA is TGTGCCAGCAGCTTGCCAGCGGGGGAGCTGTTTTTT. Its protein reads: CASSLPAGELFF.